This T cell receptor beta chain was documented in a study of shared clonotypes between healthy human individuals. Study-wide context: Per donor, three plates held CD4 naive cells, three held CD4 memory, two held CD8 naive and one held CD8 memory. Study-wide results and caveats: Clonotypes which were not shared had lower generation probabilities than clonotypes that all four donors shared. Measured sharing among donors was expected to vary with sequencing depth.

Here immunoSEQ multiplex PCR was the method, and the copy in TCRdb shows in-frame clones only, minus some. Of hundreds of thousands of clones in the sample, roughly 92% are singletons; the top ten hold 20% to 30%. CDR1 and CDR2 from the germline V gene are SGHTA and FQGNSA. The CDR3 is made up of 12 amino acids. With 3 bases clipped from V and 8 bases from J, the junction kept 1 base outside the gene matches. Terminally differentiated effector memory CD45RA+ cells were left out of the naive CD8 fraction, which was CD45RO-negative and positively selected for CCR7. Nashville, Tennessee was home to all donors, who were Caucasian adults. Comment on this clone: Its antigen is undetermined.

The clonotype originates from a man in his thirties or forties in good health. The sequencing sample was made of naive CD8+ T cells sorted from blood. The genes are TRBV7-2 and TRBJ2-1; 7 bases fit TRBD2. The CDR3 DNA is TGTGCCAGCAGCTTTCGGGAGGATGAGCAGTTCTTC. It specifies CASSFREDEQFF.